This T cell receptor (beta chain) was found in a study of CD8+ T cells in alopecia areata. Study summary: Scoring of severity for treated patients was based on percentage of affected scalp area.

The CDR3 sequence is 13 residues long. Trimming removed 4 bases at V and 7 bases at J, with 11 bases between. The germline V gene has CDR1 SGHTA and CDR2 FQGTGA. In regard to this clone: Its antigen is still unknown.

Once RNA had been extracted, it was reverse transcribed into cDNA to act as the sequencing template. The assay was immunoSEQ multiplex PCR, and TCRdb's table has in-frame clones only and misses some. Of hundreds of thousands of clones in the sample, about three fifths are singletons; the top ten hold about 0.88%. Whole-study results and caveats: Under tofacitinib, fewer expanded CD8+ clones appeared among the top 100 scalp clones.

The treatment was: oral pan-JAK inhibitor, 5-10 mg twice daily. CD4+ and CD8+ T cells were sorted from PBMCs stained for CD3, CD4 and CD8. V and J are TRBV7-3 and TRBJ2-1; the D is unclear. The sequences come from CD4+ T cells sorted from blood, collected at week 52, from a patient treated with tofacitinib. The receptor was isolated from a human donor with alopecia areata. CDR3 region: CASSSTGQNEQFF. The CDR3 DNA reads TGTGCCAGCAGCTCAACCGGGCAGAATGAGCAGTTCTTC.